This T cell receptor beta chain was recovered during a study of PD-L1 blockade in urothelial cancer. As for the study in general: Analyses were performed on blood at 3 weeks after treatment start (the second dose) and at 6 weeks. Blood samples had a median of about 140,000 T cells, tens of thousands of unique TCRs, and clonality approximately 0.08. Notes on the study in general: Durable-benefit cases showed more tumor-associated blood clone expansion at 3 weeks.

Templates that were synthetic TCR analogs were spiked into each PCR. Generated by immunoSEQ multiplex PCR, the TCRdb table keeps only in-frame clones and is missing some. The data hold around 80,000 clones, with less than 95% observed a single time. Time point given: peripheral blood 6 weeks after treatment start. The germline V gene encodes CDR1 SGDLS and CDR2 YYNGEE. The CDR3 runs to 14 residues. Trimming cost V 0 bases and J 1 base, with 8 bases left between them. A word on this clone: The antigen remains undetermined.

The material sequenced was PBMCs, taken around atezolizumab (anti-PD-L1) treatment. This rearrangement joins TRBV9 to TRBJ2-7; D perhaps matches TRBD2 (5 bases). The source of this sequence is a woman older than 75 with urothelial cancer. The CDR3 bases are TGTGCCAGCAGCGTAGGAGGGATTTCCTACGAGCAGTACTTC. This gives the protein CASSVGGISYEQYF.